The 6 T cell receptor beta chains below were found in one sample sequenced in a study of shared clonotypes between healthy human individuals. This table comes from immunoSEQ multiplex PCR, and its TCRdb copy is limited to in-frame clones, with some not included. Found here are around 340,000 clones, less than 85% of them singletons; the top ten hold over 9.5%. Sequenced material: memory CD4+ T cells sorted from blood. Subset given: CD45RA-negative fraction. These receptor sequences come from a man aged 25 to 40 in good health.

This chain joins TRBV5-8 and TRBJ2-7; D unclear. Trimming removed 0 bases from V and 7 bases from J, with 14 bases in between. This CDR3 comprises 14 residues. Germline V lookup: CDR1 SGHTS, CDR2 YDEGEE. CDR3 protein: CASSLGSISREQYF. In nucleotides, the CDR3 is TGTGCCAGCAGCTTGGGGTCAATTTCGAGGGAGCAGTACTTC.

The chain is built from TRBV10-3 and TRBJ1-2; D gene uncertain. Germline V lookup: CDR1 ENHRY, CDR2 SYGVKD. The V and J ends lost 10 bases and 1 base respectively, with 7 bases between them. CDR3 length: 11 residues. CDR3 coding DNA: TGTGCCACCCAATTTAACTATGGCTACACCTTC. Translated: CATQFNYGYTF.

The chain is built from TRBV4-3 and TRBJ2-5; TRBD1 aligns across 9 bases. This CDR3 has 16 amino acids. With 1 base clipped from V and 1 base from J, the junction kept 4 bases outside the gene matches. Germline lookup yields CDR1 LGHNA and CDR2 YSLEER. CDR3 residues: CASSQGSTGGQETQYF. CDR3 bases: TGCGCCAGCAGCCAAGGCTCGACAGGGGGCCAAGAGACCCAGTACTTC.

Here the CDR3 reads CAWGGLVMKFF. CDR3 DNA sequence: TGTGCCTGGGGAGGACTTGTTATGAAGTTCTTC. The J gene is TRBJ2-1, the V gene TRBV30, with D perhaps matching TRBD2 (5 bases). V was pared by 5 bases and J by 14 bases, with 16 bases between. CDR1 and CDR2 (germline): GTSNPN, SVGIG (reference sequence). This CDR3 contains 11 residues.

The chain employs TRBV4-1 and TRBJ2-3; 10 bases agree with TRBD2. Germline loops: CDR1 MGHRA, CDR2 YSYEKL. CDR3 length: 18 residues. The V and J ends lost 0 bases and 1 base, in that order; junction bases with no gene match: 7. CDR3 amino acids: CASSQDELLAGGTDTQYF. The CDR3 nucleotides read TGCGCCAGCAGCCAAGATGAGCTGCTAGCGGGGGGCACAGATACGCAGTATTTT.

This clone was detected ten times or more. The chain employs TRBV5-6 and TRBJ2-4; D could derive from TRBD1 or TRBD2 (5 bases each). Trimming removed 0 bases at V and 9 bases at J, with 13 bases between. Germline V gene data show CDR1 as SGHDT and CDR2 as YYEEEE. This CDR3 spans 14 amino acids. Here the CDR3 reads CASSLVGALGIQYF. As DNA, the CDR3 is TGTGCCAGCAGCTTGGTCGGGGCTTTGGGCATTCAGTACTTC.